Included here is one TCR beta chain sequence, with context. A much larger clonotype is one base distant, so this may be a read error. The sample originates from a study of blood T cells in healthy people across ages. CDR3 size: 16 residues. Per germline, CDR1 MNHEY and CDR2 SVGAGI. V dropped 2 bases and J dropped 5; count of bases not matched to a gene: 6. A J-beta primer mix and a sample-barcoded 5' primer were used in a second PCR of roughly 7 to 12 cycles. At least 3 million CDR3-containing paired-end reads were obtained per sample. TCRdb re-called the 5' RACE reads through MiXCR, storing one row per CDR3 protein. The table has approximately 820,000 distinct CDR3 sequences, more than 40% seen once.

The material sequenced was blood. The TCR was taken from a man aged 55 to 69 in good health. The chain recombines TRBV6-5 with TRBJ2-1; TRBD2 agrees at 10 bases. DNA for the CDR3: TGTGCCAGCAGTTACCCTGGTAGCGGGGGGCACAATGAGCAGTTCTTC. Protein sequence: CASSYPGSGGHNEQFF.